The T cell receptor (beta chain) under discussion was sequenced for a study of blood T cells in healthy people across ages. V was pared by 5 bases and J by 0 bases, with 8 bases between. Germline-derived CDR1 and CDR2 are SNHLY and FYNNEI. The CDR3 is 14 amino acids. This clonotype was seen a handful of times. Then a second PCR, running about 6 to 11 cycles, was carried out with a sample-barcoded 5' primer and a J-beta primer mix. TCRdb reanalysed the 5' RACE reads using MiXCR and keeps one entry per CDR3 protein. Of 1.5 million to 2 million distinct CDR3 sequences in the sample, approximately 50% are singletons; the top ten hold approximately 2.1%.

This sequence joins TRBV2 and TRBJ2-4; weak D call: TRBD2 (5 bases). This TCR came from a woman in her 40s in good health. The sample comprised blood. The CDR3 DNA is TGTGCCAGCAGTATCGGACTAGCCAAAAACATTCAGTACTTC. Protein product: CASSIGLAKNIQYF.